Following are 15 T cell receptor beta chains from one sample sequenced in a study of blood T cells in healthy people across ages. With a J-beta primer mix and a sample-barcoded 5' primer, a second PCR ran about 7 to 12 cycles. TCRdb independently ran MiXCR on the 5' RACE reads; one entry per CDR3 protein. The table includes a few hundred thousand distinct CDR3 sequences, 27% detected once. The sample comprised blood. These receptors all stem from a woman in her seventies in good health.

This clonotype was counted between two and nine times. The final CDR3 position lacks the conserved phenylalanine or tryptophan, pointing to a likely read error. In nucleotides, the CDR3 is TGCGCCAGCAGCACCTCAGCGAACACTGAAGCTTTCTCT. Translated, it gives CASSTSANTEAFS. V is TRBV5-1 and J is TRBJ1-1; D remains ambiguous. The CDR3 has 13 amino acids. The V end lost 4 bases, the J end lost 1 base, and 8 bases lay between the germline ends. CDR1 SGHRS and CDR2 YFSETQ come from the germline V gene.

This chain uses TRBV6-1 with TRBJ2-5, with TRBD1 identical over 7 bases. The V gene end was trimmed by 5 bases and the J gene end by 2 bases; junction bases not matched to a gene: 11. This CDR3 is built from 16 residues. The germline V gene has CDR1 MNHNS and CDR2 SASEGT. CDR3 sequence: CASSPTDRRQQETQYF. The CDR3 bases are TGTGCCAGCAGTCCAACGGACAGGAGACAACAAGAGACCCAGTACTTC.

The CDR3: CASSLHLDRNNYGYTF. The CDR3 DNA is TGTGCCAGCAGCTTACACCTGGACAGGAATAACTATGGCTACACCTTC. V gene TRBV7-9 combines with J gene TRBJ1-2; 7 positions agree with TRBD1. The CDR3 sequence is 16 residues long. Germline CDR1 is SEHNR and CDR2 is FQNEAQ (reference sequence). The V and J ends lost 2 bases and 1 base, in that order; junction bases with no gene match: 7.

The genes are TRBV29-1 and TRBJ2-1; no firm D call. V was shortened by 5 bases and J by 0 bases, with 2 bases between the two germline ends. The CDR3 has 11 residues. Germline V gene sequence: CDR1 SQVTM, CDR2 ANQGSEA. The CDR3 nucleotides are TGCAGCGTTACCTCCTACAATGAGCAGTTCTTC. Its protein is CSVTSYNEQFF.

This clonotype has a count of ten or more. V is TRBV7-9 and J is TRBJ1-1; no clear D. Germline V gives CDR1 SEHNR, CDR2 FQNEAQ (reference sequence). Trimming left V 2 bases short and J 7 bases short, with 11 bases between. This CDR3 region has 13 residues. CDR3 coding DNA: TGTGCCAGCAGCTTAATGGGAGTGCGTGAAGCTTTCTTT. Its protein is CASSLMGVREAFF.

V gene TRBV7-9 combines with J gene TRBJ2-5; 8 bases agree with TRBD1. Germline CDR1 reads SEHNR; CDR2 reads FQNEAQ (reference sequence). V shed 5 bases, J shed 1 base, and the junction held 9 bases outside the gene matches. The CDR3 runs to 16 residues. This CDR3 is CASSPPFGQGQETQYF. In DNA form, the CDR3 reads TGTGCCAGCAGCCCACCATTCGGACAGGGCCAAGAGACCCAGTACTTC.

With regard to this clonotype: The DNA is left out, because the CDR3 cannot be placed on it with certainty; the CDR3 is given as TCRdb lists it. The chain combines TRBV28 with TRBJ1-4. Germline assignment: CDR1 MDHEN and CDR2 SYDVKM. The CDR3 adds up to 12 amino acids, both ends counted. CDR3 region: CASSQLMKNCFF.

The CDR3 region has the DNA TGTGCCAGCAGCCGAGGGATCTATGAGCAGTTCTTC. It encodes CASSRGIYEQFF. The rearrangement links TRBV7-9 to TRBJ2-1; perhaps TRBD2 as D (5 bases). The V end was cut by 5 bases, the J end by 8 bases, with 10 bases between. CDR3 length: 12 amino acids. The germline gives CDR1 SEHNR, CDR2 FQNEAQ (reference sequence). The full variable domain, rest sourced from reference TRBV7-9 and TRBJ2-1, is DTGVSQNPRHKITKRGQNVTFRCDPISEHNRLYWYRQTLGQGPEFLTYFQNEAQLEKSRLLSDRFSAERPKGSFSTLEIQRTEQGDSAMYLCASSRGIYEQFFGPGTRLTVL.

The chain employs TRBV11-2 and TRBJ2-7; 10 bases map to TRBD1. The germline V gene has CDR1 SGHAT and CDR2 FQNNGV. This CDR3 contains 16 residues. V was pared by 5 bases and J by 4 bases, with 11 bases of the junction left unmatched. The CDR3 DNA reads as TGTGCCAGCAGCGCCACCGGGACAGGGGTTTCATACGAGCAGTACTTC. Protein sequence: CASSATGTGVSYEQYF.

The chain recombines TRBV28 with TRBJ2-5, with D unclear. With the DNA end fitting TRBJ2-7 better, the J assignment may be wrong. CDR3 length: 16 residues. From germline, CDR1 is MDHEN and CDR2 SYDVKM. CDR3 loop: CASSQRWVGQLYEQYF. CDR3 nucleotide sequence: TGTGCCAGCAGTCAACGATGGGTGGGTCAGCTCTACGAGCAGTACTTC.

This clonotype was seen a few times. CDR3 DNA sequence: TGTGCCAGCAGTGCCCAACGGGGAGTCGGGGAGCTGTTTTTT. Translating it yields CASSAQRGVGELFF. This chain joins TRBV12-3 or TRBV12-4 and TRBJ2-2, with D maybe TRBD2 (5 bases). The CDR3 is made up of 14 amino acids. The V end was cut by 5 bases, the J end by 7 bases, with 14 bases between.

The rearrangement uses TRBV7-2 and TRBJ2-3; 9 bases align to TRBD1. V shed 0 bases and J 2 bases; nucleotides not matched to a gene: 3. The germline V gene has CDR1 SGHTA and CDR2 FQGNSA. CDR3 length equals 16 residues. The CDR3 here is CASSLAGTGTTDTQYF. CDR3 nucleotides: TGTGCCAGCAGCTTAGCCGGGACAGGGACCACAGATACGCAGTATTTT.

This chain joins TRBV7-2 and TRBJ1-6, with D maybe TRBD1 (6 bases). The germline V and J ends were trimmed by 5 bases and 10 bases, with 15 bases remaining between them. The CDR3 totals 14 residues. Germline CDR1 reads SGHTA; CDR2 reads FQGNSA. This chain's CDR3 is CASSRPGGQSPLHF. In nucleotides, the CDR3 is TGTGCCAGCAGCCGACCCGGGGGGCAGTCACCCCTCCACTTT.

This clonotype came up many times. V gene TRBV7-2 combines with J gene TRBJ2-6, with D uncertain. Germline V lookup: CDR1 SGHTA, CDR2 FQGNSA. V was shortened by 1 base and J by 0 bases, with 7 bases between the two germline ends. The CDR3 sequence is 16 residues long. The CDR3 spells CASSLGGFSGANVLTF. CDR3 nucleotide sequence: TGTGCCAGCAGCTTAGGAGGCTTCTCTGGGGCCAACGTCCTGACTTTC.

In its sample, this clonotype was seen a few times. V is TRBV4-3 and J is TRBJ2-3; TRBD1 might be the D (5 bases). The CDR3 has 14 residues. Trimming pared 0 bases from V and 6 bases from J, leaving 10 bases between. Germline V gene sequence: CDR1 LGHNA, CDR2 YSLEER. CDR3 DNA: TGCGCCAGCAGCCAAGATCCCAGGGTGGATACGCAGTATTTT. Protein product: CASSQDPRVDTQYF.